This T cell receptor beta chain was identified during a study of blood T cell repertoires in COVID-19. For the study at large: Acute and convalescent COVID-19 samples came from the United States, Italy and Spain. Sources were T cells, B-cell-depleted T cells, or PBMCs; the material itself was cDNA or gDNA.

In the original workflow: Reference gene primers were amplified, and this amplification served to estimate nucleated cell counts. TCRdb keeps only in-frame clones here, not all; method: immunoSEQ multiplex PCR. V and J calls and clone size are copied from that table; D and trimming were computed from the DNA. The table lists just under 60,000 clones, almost 90% of them singletons. The sample consisted of peripheral blood. The sequence derives from a man in his sixties with acute or convalescent COVID-19.

CDR3 amino acids: CASSLAQVGQPQHF. The CDR3, as DNA: TGTGCCAGCAGCTTAGCCCAGGTTGGTCAGCCCCAGCATTTT. The V gene is TRBV11-2, the J gene TRBJ1-5, with D uncertain. Trimming removed 1 base from V and 6 bases from J, with 10 bases in between. Germline V gives CDR1 SGHAT, CDR2 FQNNGV. This CDR3 region has 14 residues.